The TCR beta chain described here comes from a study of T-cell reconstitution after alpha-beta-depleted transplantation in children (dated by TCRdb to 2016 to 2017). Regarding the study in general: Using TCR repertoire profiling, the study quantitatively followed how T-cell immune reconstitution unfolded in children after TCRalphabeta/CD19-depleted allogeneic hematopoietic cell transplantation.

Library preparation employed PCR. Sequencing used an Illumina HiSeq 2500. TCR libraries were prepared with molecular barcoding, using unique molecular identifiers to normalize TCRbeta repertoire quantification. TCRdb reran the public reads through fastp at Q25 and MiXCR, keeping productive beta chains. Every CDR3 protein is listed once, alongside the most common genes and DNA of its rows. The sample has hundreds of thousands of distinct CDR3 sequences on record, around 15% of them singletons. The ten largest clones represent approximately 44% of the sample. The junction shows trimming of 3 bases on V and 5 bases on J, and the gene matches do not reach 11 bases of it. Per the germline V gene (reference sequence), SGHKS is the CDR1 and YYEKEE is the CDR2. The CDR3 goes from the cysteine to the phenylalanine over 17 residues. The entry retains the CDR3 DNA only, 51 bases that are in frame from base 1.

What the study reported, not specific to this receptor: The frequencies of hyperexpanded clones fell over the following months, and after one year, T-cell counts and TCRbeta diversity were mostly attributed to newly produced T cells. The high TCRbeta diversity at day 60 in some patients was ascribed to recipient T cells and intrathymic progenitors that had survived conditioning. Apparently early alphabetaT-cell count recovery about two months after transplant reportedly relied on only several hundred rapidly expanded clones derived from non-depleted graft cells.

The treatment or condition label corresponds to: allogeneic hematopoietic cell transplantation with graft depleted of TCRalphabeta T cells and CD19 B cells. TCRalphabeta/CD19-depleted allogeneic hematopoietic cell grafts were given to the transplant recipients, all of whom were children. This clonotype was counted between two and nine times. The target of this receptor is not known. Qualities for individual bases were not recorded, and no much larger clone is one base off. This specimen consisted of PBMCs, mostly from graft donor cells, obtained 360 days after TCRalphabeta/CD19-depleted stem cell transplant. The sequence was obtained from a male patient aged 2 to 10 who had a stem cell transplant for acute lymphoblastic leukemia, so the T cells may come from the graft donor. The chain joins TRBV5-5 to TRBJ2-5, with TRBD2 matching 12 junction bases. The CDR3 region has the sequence CASSSRVLTSGSETQYF. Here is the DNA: TGTGCCAGCAGCTCCCGAGTCCTGACTAGCGGGAGCGAGACCCAGTACTTC. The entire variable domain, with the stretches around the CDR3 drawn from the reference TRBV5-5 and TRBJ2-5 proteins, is DAGVTQSPTHLIKTRGQQVTLRCSPISGHKSVSWYQQVLGQGPQFIFQYYEKEERGRGNFPDRFSARQFPNYSSELNVNALLLGDSALYLCASSSRVLTSGSETQYFGPGTRLLVL.